A selection of T cell receptor beta chains follows, all from one sample in a study of blood T cell repertoires in COVID-19. Repertoires were generated with immunoSEQ multiplex PCR, while TCRdb's copy carries only in-frame clones and drops some. The repertoire holds roughly 250,000 clones, with roughly four fifths as singletons. The sequencing input was peripheral blood. The receptors stem from an older woman with active or convalescent COVID-19. The conserved cysteine and the conserved F or W are not part of the CDR3 here. D genes are given only for firm matches.

J,D,length,V,CDR3
TRBJ1-1,-,11,TRBV2,ASVRAPNTEAF
TRBJ1-5,TRBD1,15,TRBV5-5,ASSLGTWAGGNQPQH
TRBJ2-7,TRBD1,11,TRBV11-2,ASSSDRGYEQY
TRBJ2-7,TRBD1,13,TRBV20-1,SASPGTGVNYEQY
TRBJ2-3,-,15,TRBV12-5,ASEYRHSSISTDTQY
TRBJ1-6,-,13,TRBV7-9,ASSNTGRINSPLH
TRBJ2-3,TRBD2,14,TRBV19,ASSTSLAGGPDTQY
TRBJ1-1,TRBD1,13,TRBV5-4,ASSDWTGGNTEAF
TRBJ1-1,-,14,TRBV7-6,ASSLVATQGNTEAF
TRBJ1-1,-,13,TRBV29-1,SVEDPWRANTEAF
TRBJ1-6,-,12,TRBV18,ASSGQNYNSPLH
TRBJ2-1,-,13,TRBV6-5,ASSPAGPGSNEQF
TRBJ1-2,TRBD1,12,TRBV10-2,ASSPNGQGYGYT
TRBJ1-2,-,13,TRBV14,ASSQDLVAGYGYT
TRBJ2-3,-,13,TRBV7-3,ASSLMGLSTDTQY
TRBJ2-7,TRBD1,15,TRBV3-1/TRBV3-2,ASSQNTGTGALYEQY
TRBJ1-6,-,10,TRBV6-4,ASSDTGGPLH
TRBJ2-6,-,14,TRBV5-3,AGKSGVSVGANVLT
TRBJ1-3,-,14,TRBV15,ATSRGIGRDGNTIY
TRBJ1-1,-,17,TRBV7-2,ASSLVGLPRGRMNTEAF
TRBJ2-2,-,12,TRBV2,ASRETENTGELF
TRBJ1-2,-,12,TRBV3-1/TRBV3-2,ASSQGSGVNGYT
TRBJ2-7,-,15,TRBV18,ASSPTIGLTSSYEQY